Described below is a single TCR beta chain sequence and its context. The antigen remains unidentified. This record belongs to a study of shared clonotypes between healthy human individuals. Turning to the study itself: Aged 18 to 49, the donors were two women and three men. Findings and caveats of the study: At large depth, rarefaction still showed sorted-subset sequencing to be incomplete.

This table comes from immunoSEQ multiplex PCR, and its TCRdb copy is limited to in-frame clones, with some not included. This table has roughly 500,000 clones, approximately 95% appearing once. The CDR3 extends over 17 amino acids. V lost 6 bases and J 0 bases, leaving 17 bases between the germline ends. Germline V gene lookup returns CDR1 MDHEN and CDR2 SYDVKM. This clonotype was obtained from a woman in her twenties or thirties in good health. The material sequenced was naive CD4+ T cells sorted from blood. Subset in this sample: CD45RA+ positively selected. The V call is TRBV28, the J call TRBJ2-2, with a possible D match to TRBD1 (6 bases). CDR3 protein: CASRLVGTNTNTGELFF. The CDR3 bases are TGTGCCAGCAGGCTCGTTGGGACAAACACGAACACCGGGGAGCTGTTTTTT.